This is a list of T cell receptor beta chains from one sample in a study of PD-1 blockade in classical Hodgkin lymphoma. This table comes from immunoSEQ multiplex PCR, and its TCRdb copy is limited to in-frame clones, with some not included. Of 85,000 to 90,000 clones in the sample, about nine tenths are singletons; the top ten hold approximately 2.9%. This specimen was peripheral blood mononuclear cells (PBMCs), taken before the fourth cycle of nivolumab. These receptors were taken from a human donor with classical Hodgkin lymphoma. The CDR3 runs from the conserved cysteine through the conserved F or W. D genes are given only for firm matches. A clone size is listed for some rows: how often the clone was seen (once, few, many), or a class if it is expanded.

cdr3_nt: TGTGCCAGCTCACCGTCGGGGCCCGGGGAGCTGTTTTTT
cdr3_aa: CASSPSGPGELFF
d_call: NA
v_call: TRBV18
clone_size: NA
j_call: TRBJ2-2
cdr3_length: 13

cdr3_nt: TGTGCCAGCAGCATGGACAGGATCTATGGCTACACCTTC
cdr3_aa: CASSMDRIYGYTF
d_call: TRBD1
v_call: TRBV5-5
clone_size: NA
j_call: TRBJ1-2
cdr3_length: 13

cdr3_nt: TGTGCCAGCAGCCCATACTACAGCAGGGGTTGGGAGCTGTTTTTT
cdr3_aa: CASSPYYSRGWELFF
d_call: NA
v_call: TRBV7-2
clone_size: NA
j_call: TRBJ2-2
cdr3_length: 15

cdr3_nt: TGCAGCGTTGAAGAGGGTAGCAATGAGGAGACCCAGTACTTC
cdr3_aa: CSVEEGSNEETQYF
d_call: NA
v_call: TRBV29-1
clone_size: NA
j_call: TRBJ2-5
cdr3_length: 14

cdr3_nt: TGTGCCTGGAGTTTAGGCTCCTACGAGCAGTACTTC
cdr3_aa: CAWSLGSYEQYF
d_call: NA
v_call: TRBV30
clone_size: NA
j_call: TRBJ2-7
cdr3_length: 12

cdr3_nt: TGCAGCGCCCACGGGCGGGATAACTATGGCTACACCTTC
cdr3_aa: CSAHGRDNYGYTF
d_call: NA
v_call: TRBV29-1
clone_size: once
j_call: TRBJ1-2
cdr3_length: 13

cdr3_nt: TGTGCCAGCAGCGTAGGGGGCACACCCTCTAGCAATCAGCCCCAGCATTTT
cdr3_aa: CASSVGGTPSSNQPQHF
d_call: NA
v_call: TRBV9
clone_size: NA
j_call: TRBJ1-5
cdr3_length: 17

cdr3_nt: TGTGCCAGCAGTCCTCAGGGGTTCGGTCAGCCCCAGCATTTT
cdr3_aa: CASSPQGFGQPQHF
d_call: NA
v_call: TRBV6-1
clone_size: NA
j_call: TRBJ1-5
cdr3_length: 14

cdr3_nt: TGTGCCAGCAGCCGAAGGGACAGTAACGGTGCTAGCACAGATACGCAGTATTTT
cdr3_aa: CASSRRDSNGASTDTQYF
d_call: TRBD1
v_call: TRBV14
clone_size: NA
j_call: TRBJ2-3
cdr3_length: 18

cdr3_nt: TGTGCCAGCGGACAGCACGCGCTTGAAGCTTTCTTT
cdr3_aa: CASGQHALEAFF
d_call: NA
v_call: TRBV6-5
clone_size: few
j_call: TRBJ1-1
cdr3_length: 12

cdr3_nt: TGTGCCAGCAGCCAAGAAGAGAACCTGGGCAATCAGCCCCAGCATTTT
cdr3_aa: CASSQEENLGNQPQHF
d_call: NA
v_call: TRBV4-2
clone_size: NA
j_call: TRBJ1-5
cdr3_length: 16